The 21 T cell receptor beta chains below all came from one sample that was sequenced in a study of blood T cell repertoires in COVID-19. Here immunoSEQ multiplex PCR was the method, and the copy in TCRdb shows in-frame clones only, minus some. The sample includes tens of thousands of clones, roughly 80% of them seen just once. Sequencing was done on a sample of peripheral blood. The origin of the receptors is a man between 35 and 55 years old with acute or convalescent COVID-19.

J is TRBJ2-5 and V is TRBV12-1; TRBD2, the table's D call, was not compared with the DNA. TRBV12-1 is listed as a pseudogene. This CDR3 contains 16 residues. The DNA for the CDR3 is TGTGCCAGCAGCTTTGTCCTAGCGGGGGGCCAAGAGACCCAGTACTTC. Protein sequence: CASSFVLAGGQETQYF.

V is TRBV2 and J is TRBJ2-3, with D perhaps TRBD2 (7 bases). The CDR3 loop spans 15 amino acids. Germline assignment: CDR1 SNHLY and CDR2 FYNNEI. Trimming took 7 bases from V and 1 from J, leaving 15 bases between them. CDR3 amino acids: CASNFGGAGTDTQYF. The CDR3 DNA is TGTGCCAGCAATTTTGGGGGGGCCGGCACAGATACGCAGTATTTT.

The genes are TRBV5-1 and TRBJ1-2; D is unclear. V lost 0 bases and J 2 bases, leaving 11 bases between the germline ends. Germline loops: CDR1 SGHRS, CDR2 YFSETQ. There are 15 residues in the CDR3. The CDR3 region has the DNA TGCGCCAGCAGCTTGGACCCTGCGAGGAACTATGGCTACACCTTC. Its translation: CASSLDPARNYGYTF.

The chain joins TRBV10-3 to TRBJ2-7, with D hard to call. The germline gives CDR1 ENHRY, CDR2 SYGVKD. The ends were cut back, 5 bases at V and 3 bases at J, with 17 bases in the middle. CDR3 length: 15 amino acids. DNA for the CDR3: TGTGCCATCAGTCTAAGACAATCATTAAACTACGAGCAGTACTTC. Its protein product is CAISLRQSLNYEQYF.

The rearrangement uses TRBV10-3 and TRBJ2-5; perhaps TRBD2 as D (6 bases). CDR1 ENHRY and CDR2 SYGVKD come from the germline V gene. The length of the CDR3 is 14 residues. V lost 5 bases and J 5 bases, leaving 15 bases between the germline ends. The CDR3 sequence is CAISPGTGSETQYF. The CDR3 nucleotides are TGTGCCATCAGTCCCGGGACTGGTTCGGAGACCCAGTACTTC.

The chain carries TRBV29-1 and TRBJ2-5, with 7 bases that match TRBD1. The germline CDR1 and CDR2 sequences are SQVTM and ANQGSEA. V gave up 6 bases and J gave up 2 bases; unmatched junction bases: 3. This CDR3 region has 12 residues. The CDR3 region has the DNA TGCAGCGTGGGACAGCGACAAGAGACCCAGTACTTC. It specifies CSVGQRQETQYF.

The gene calls are TRBV3-1 (or the pseudogene TRBV3-2) and TRBJ2-3; 10 bases map to TRBD1. The CDR3 is 14 amino acids. Germline V gene data show CDR1 as LGHDT and CDR2 as YNNKEL (reference sequence). With 4 bases clipped from V and 8 bases from J, the junction kept 6 bases outside the gene matches. CDR3: CASSPGTGEGTQYF. CDR3 sequence (DNA): TGTGCCAGCAGCCCCGGGACAGGGGAAGGTACGCAGTATTTT.

Note on this clone: An end of the junction differs from the germline gene, which may be a read error. The chain carries TRBV10-3 and TRBJ2-2, with TRBD1 identical over 8 bases. The CDR3 is 16 residues long. Germline CDR1 and CDR2: ENHRY and SYGVKD. CDR3 region: CAISKSGGANTGELFF. CDR3 bases: TGTGCCATCAGTAAGTCAGGGGGCGCGAACACCGGGGAGCTGTTTTTT.

The gene calls are TRBV19 and TRBJ2-3; D is ambiguous. Trimming left V 1 base short and J 2 bases short, with 7 bases between. CDR3 length equals 14 residues. Germline V gene data show CDR1 as LNHDA and CDR2 as SQIVND (reference sequence). The CDR3 reads CASSIGLFTDTQYF. CDR3 nucleotides: TGTGCCAGTAGTATAGGTCTCTTCACAGATACGCAGTATTTT.

The V gene is TRBV5-1, the J gene TRBJ2-7, with D possibly being TRBD2 (6 bases). Trimming shortened V by 7 bases and J by 2 bases, and 13 bases separated the two germline ends. Per germline, CDR1 SGHRS and CDR2 YFSETQ. The CDR3 covers 13 residues. In nucleotides, the CDR3 is TGCGCCAGCTCCAATGGCGGGGCCTACGAGCAGTACTTC. Encoded protein: CASSNGGAYEQYF.

The genes are TRBV5-6 and TRBJ2-3; D call uncertain. V dropped 2 bases and J dropped 11 bases, with 9 bases sitting between them. Germline loops: CDR1 SGHDT, CDR2 YYEEEE. The CDR3 loop spans 11 amino acids. CDR3 sequence: CASSLSSLQYF. The CDR3 DNA follows: TGTGCCAGCAGCTTAAGCTCCCTGCAGTATTTT.

This chain joins TRBV27 and TRBJ1-2, with 7 bases lining up with TRBD1. The CDR3 spans 12 residues. Germline lookup yields CDR1 MNHEY and CDR2 SMNVEV (reference sequence). The V and J ends lost 6 bases and 8 bases, in that order; junction bases with no gene match: 6. CDR3 DNA: TGTGCCAGCAGGACAGGGATTCTCGGCTACACCTTC. Translation: CASRTGILGYTF.

V and J are TRBV5-4 and TRBJ2-5, with 8 bases matching TRBD2. The CDR3 runs 15 residues. J lost 1 base, V lost 7 bases, and 9 bases had no gene match. Germline loops: CDR1 SGHNT, CDR2 YYREEE (reference sequence). The CDR3 protein is CASWGLGTSQETQYF. Written as DNA, the CDR3 is TGTGCCAGCTGGGGACTAGGTACTTCCCAAGAGACCCAGTACTTC.

This chain connects TRBV5-1 to TRBJ2-7; weak D call: TRBD2 (6 bases). CDR1 and CDR2 (germline): SGHRS, YFSETQ. V was trimmed by 0 bases and J by 5 bases, leaving 15 bases between them. CDR3 length: 15 amino acids. CDR3 DNA: TGCGCCAGCAGCTTGGGGAGGGTTGGGTTGAACGAGCAGTACTTC. It yields the protein CASSLGRVGLNEQYF.

J is TRBJ2-7 and V is TRBV30; D not resolved. CDR1 is GTSNPN, CDR2 SVGIG, per germline (reference sequence). The CDR3 is 11 residues long. V lost 2 bases and J lost 5, with 7 bases in between. The CDR3 nucleotides are TGTGCCTGGAGTTCCCTCCACGAGCAGTACTTC. Protein sequence: CAWSSLHEQYF.

This clone came up once. The rearrangement uses TRBV6-2 or TRBV6-3 and TRBJ1-5; TRBD1 agrees at 7 bases. The CDR3 loop spans 14 amino acids. The germline V gene encodes CDR1 MNHEY and CDR2 SVGEGT. V shed 5 bases and J 6 bases; nucleotides not matched to a gene: 7. CDR3 DNA: TGTGCCAGCAGTCACCCAGGGGGGAGTCAGCCCCAGCATTTT. Protein product: CASSHPGGSQPQHF.

This chain joins TRBV18 and TRBJ1-2, with D perhaps TRBD1 (6 bases). The ends were cut back, 3 bases at V and 5 bases at J, with 13 bases in the middle. There are 14 residues in the CDR3. In germline, CDR1 is KGHSH, CDR2 LQKENI. The CDR3 region is CASSPGRGEYGYTF. As DNA, the CDR3 is TGTGCCAGCTCACCCGGCAGGGGTGAATATGGCTACACCTTC.

This clone turned up a few times. CDR3 sequence: CASSDAGTAYNEQFF. CDR3 in DNA: TGTGCCAGCAGTGACGCCGGGACAGCTTACAATGAGCAGTTCTTC. The J gene is TRBJ2-1, the V gene TRBV6-1, with TRBD1 matching 7 bases. The ends lost 3 bases at V and 4 bases at J; junction bases unmatched: 6. Germline values: CDR1 MNHNS, CDR2 SASEGT. The CDR3 length is 15 residues.

The V gene is TRBV27, the J gene TRBJ1-5; 7 bases agree with TRBD1. The V gene's germline CDR1 is MNHEY and CDR2 SMNVEV (reference sequence). The CDR3 has 14 amino acids. Losses at the gene ends were 8 bases for V and 5 bases for J; bases not matched to a gene: 9. The CDR3 nucleotides read TGTGCCAGCGGGAGTAAACAGGGGTATCAGCCCCAGCATTTT. Protein: CASGSKQGYQPQHF.

This clone was recorded a few times. The chain joins TRBV30 to TRBJ1-6, with D tentatively TRBD1 (6 bases). The ends were cut back, 3 bases at V and 6 bases at J, with 9 bases in the middle. The CDR3 has 13 residues. Germline V CDR1 and CDR2: GTSNPN, SVGIG (reference sequence). CDR3 nucleotides: TGTGCCTGGAGACAGGGTGGTAATTCACCCCTCCACTTT. Translated: CAWRQGGNSPLHF.

The chain joins TRBV10-2 to TRBJ1-2; 8 bases are shared with TRBD1. Trimming at V came to 6 bases and at J to 8 bases, leaving 14 bases not matched to a gene. In germline, CDR1 is WSHSY, CDR2 SAAADI. The CDR3 covers 15 residues. The CDR3 sequence is CASRPLTGDSRGYTF. Written as DNA, the CDR3 is TGCGCCAGCAGGCCACTGACAGGGGACAGCAGGGGCTACACCTTC.